Shown below are 22 T cell receptor beta chains from a single sample sequenced in a study of early T cells in non-severe SARS-CoV-2 infection. From the 5' RACE reads, TCRdb called clonotypes with MiXCR, one entry per CDR3 protein. The repertoire includes roughly 28,000 distinct CDR3 sequences, 5% to 7% of them detected once, and about 0.9% sits in the top ten. The sequenced sample consisted of whole blood. The receptors originated from an adult who was a healthcare worker with PCR-confirmed SARS-CoV-2 infection or an uninfected control (not recorded which).

This clonotype was counted at least ten times. The chain's CDR3 is CASSLLAGALDEQFF. CDR3 DNA: TGTGCCAGCAGTCTACTAGCGGGCGCTTTGGATGAGCAGTTCTTC. The rearrangement uses TRBV25-1 and TRBJ2-1; 9 bases line up with TRBD2. The trim removed 5 bases at V and 8 bases at J, leaving 10 bases unmatched. CDR3 size: 15 residues. The germline CDR1 and CDR2 sequences are MGHDK and SYGVNS.

The table lists this clonotype with a few counts. This chain joins TRBV18 and TRBJ2-5; 7 bases match TRBD2. Trimming cost V 2 bases and J 6 bases; bases outside gene matches: 6. Per the germline V gene, CDR1 is KGHSH and CDR2 is LQKENI. This CDR3 contains 14 residues. CDR3 loop: CASSPAGVEKTQYF. The DNA of the CDR3 is TGTGCCAGCTCACCAGCGGGAGTAGAAAAGACCCAGTACTTC.

The chain employs TRBV2 and TRBJ2-7; 8 positions match TRBD1. This CDR3 has 15 amino acids. Germline CDR1 is SNHLY and CDR2 is FYNNEI. V trimming: 3 bases; J trimming: 1 base; junction bases outside the gene matches: 5. The CDR3 DNA sequence: TGTGCCAGCAGTGATTACCAGGGGGCATCCTACGAGCAGTACTTC. It encodes CASSDYQGASYEQYF.

V gene TRBV11-2 combines with J gene TRBJ1-1; D is unresolved. Germline values: CDR1 SGHAT, CDR2 FQNNGV. Trimming removed 0 bases from V and 2 bases from J, with 7 bases in between. The CDR3 spans 14 residues. The CDR3 is CASSLDPSNTEAFF. In nucleotides, the CDR3 is TGTGCCAGCAGCTTAGACCCGAGCAACACTGAAGCTTTCTTT.

In its sample, this clonotype was seen many times. The gene calls are TRBV6-1 and TRBJ2-7; 8 bases match TRBD1. The ends lost 6 bases at V and 7 bases at J; junction bases unmatched: 11. CDR1 and CDR2 from the germline V gene are MNHNS and SASEGT. The CDR3 contains 14 residues. The chain's CDR3 is CASSRGQGFYEQYF. The DNA for the CDR3 is TGTGCCAGCAGCCGTGGACAGGGCTTTTATGAGCAGTACTTC.

The chain joins TRBV9 to TRBJ2-1, with 9 bases aligning to TRBD2. Unmatched junction bases numbered 7, after V lost 3 bases and J lost 6 bases. CDR3 length: 15 residues. Germline assignment: CDR1 SGDLS and CDR2 YYNGEE. The CDR3 region has the DNA TGTGCCAGCAGCGGTGGTAGCGGGAGCTCCAATGAGCAGTTCTTC. It codes for CASSGGSGSSNEQFF.

This clonotype appeared a few times. V usage is TRBV4-3 and J usage is TRBJ1-1, with D uncertain. Germline lookup yields CDR1 LGHNA and CDR2 YSLEER. CDR3 length: 14 amino acids. V lost 0 bases to trimming and J lost 6 bases, with 11 bases between them. CDR3 region: CASSQDIEVAEAFF. CDR3 bases: TGCGCCAGCAGCCAAGATATCGAAGTTGCTGAAGCTTTCTTT.

This clonotype was found many times. The chain uses TRBV11-2 and TRBJ2-2; 9 positions match TRBD1. J gave up 7 bases and V 1 base, and 1 base lay outside the gene matches. This CDR3 contains 14 residues. Germline V gene sequence: CDR1 SGHAT, CDR2 FQNNGV. CDR3 protein: CASSLGTGVGELFF. The CDR3 DNA is TGTGCCAGCAGCTTAGGGACAGGGGTCGGGGAGCTGTTTTTT. Looking up the rest from reference TRBV11-2 and TRBJ2-2 gives the full variable domain: EAGVAQSPRYKIIEKRQSVAFWCNPISGHATLYWYQQILGQGPKLLIQFQNNGVVDDSQLPKDRFSAERLKGVDSTLKIQPAKLEDSAVYLCASSLGTGVGELFFGEGSRLTVL.

A word on this clonotype: A much larger clone differs from this one at a single base, so this may be a read error. The chain employs TRBV20-1 and TRBJ1-2, with unresolved D. This CDR3 is built from 12 residues. Germline V gives CDR1 DFQATT, CDR2 SNEGSKA (reference sequence). DNA of the CDR3: TGCAGCACTCAAGCCGCAGAATATGGCTACACCTTC. This translates into CSTQAAEYGYTF.

This clonotype has a count of ten or more. V gene TRBV5-4 combines with J gene TRBJ2-7; weak D call: TRBD1 (6 bases). Per germline, CDR1 SGHNT and CDR2 YYREEE (reference sequence). Trimming removed 1 base at V and 2 bases at J, with 7 bases between. This CDR3 spans 13 amino acids. CDR3 sequence: CASSLTGTYEQYF. CDR3 DNA: TGTGCCAGCAGCTTGACAGGGACCTACGAGCAGTACTTC.

The table lists this clonotype with a few counts. The V call is TRBV28, the J call TRBJ2-7; D is possibly TRBD1 or TRBD2 (6 bases each). CDR3 length equals 15 residues. V was clipped by 8 bases and J by 2 bases, with 19 bases between them. The V gene's germline CDR1 is MDHEN and CDR2 SYDVKM. CDR3 nucleotide sequence: TGTGCCAGCGGCCTCTCGGGGGACAAGACCTACGAGCAGTACTTC. It is translated as CASGLSGDKTYEQYF.

By frequency in the sample, this clonotype is medium-sized. The V call is TRBV6-6, the J call TRBJ1-5; D may be TRBD1 (6 bases). The CDR3 is 14 amino acids. Trimming removed 7 bases at V and 5 bases at J, with 15 bases between. Germline V CDR1 and CDR2: MNHNY, SVGAGI (reference sequence). CDR3 protein: CASTWTASDQPQHF. Written as DNA, the CDR3 is TGTGCCAGCACTTGGACAGCCAGCGATCAGCCCCAGCATTTT.

At least ten counts were recorded for this clonotype. The chain recombines TRBV3-1 with TRBJ2-7; TRBD2 matches at 8 bases. Germline CDR1 LGHDT, CDR2 YNNKEL (reference sequence). The ends lost 4 bases at V and 7 bases at J; junction bases unmatched: 9. The CDR3 is 14 residues long. The CDR3 bases are TGTGCCAGCAGCCCCACTAGCGGTGCGGGAGAGCAGTACTTC. Protein: CASSPTSGAGEQYF.

At least ten counts were recorded for this clonotype. The chain is built from TRBV4-3 and TRBJ1-1, with D hard to call. Germline-derived CDR1 and CDR2 are LGHNA and YSLEER. Trimming took 1 base from V and 0 from J, leaving 9 bases between them. The CDR3 contains 15 residues. This CDR3 reads CASSQGRLMNTEAFF. In nucleotides, the CDR3 is TGCGCCAGCAGCCAAGGCAGGCTCATGAACACTGAAGCTTTCTTT.

This clonotype came up a few times. The gene calls are TRBV28 and TRBJ2-5; D gene unclear. This CDR3 has 12 amino acids. Germline CDR1 reads MDHEN; CDR2 reads SYDVKM. V dropped 8 bases and J dropped 2 bases, with 9 bases sitting between them. The CDR3 region has the DNA TGTGCCAGCCGGACCTTGCAAGAGACCCAGTACTTC. Residues: CASRTLQETQYF.

This clonotype has just a few counts. The chain joins TRBV5-5 to TRBJ2-7; 9 positions match TRBD1. CDR1 and CDR2 (germline): SGHKS, YYEKEE (reference sequence). The CDR3 is 15 residues long. The V and J ends lost 4 bases and 6 bases, in that order; junction bases with no gene match: 11. Written as DNA, the CDR3 is TGTGCCAGCAGCGAATCCGGGACAGGGTATCGCGAGCAGTACTTC. This encodes CASSESGTGYREQYF.

A few counts support this clonotype. This chain links TRBV29-1 with TRBJ2-5, with 12 bases fitting TRBD2. Germline V gene data show CDR1 as SQVTM and CDR2 as ANQGSEA. This CDR3 spans 15 amino acids. Trimming at V came to 3 bases and at J to 5 bases, leaving 7 bases not matched to a gene. Here the CDR3 DNA reads TGCAGCGTTGACTCCCGGACTAGCGGGACCGAGACCCAGTACTTC. This sequence encodes CSVDSRTSGTETQYF.

This chain links TRBV5-5 with TRBJ2-4; perhaps D is TRBD1 or TRBD2 (5 bases each). Germline CDR1 SGHKS, CDR2 YYEKEE (reference sequence). The V end was cut by 6 bases, the J end by 0 bases, with 16 bases between. The CDR3 covers 16 residues. The CDR3 DNA reads TGTGCCAGCACCTGGGGGTTTGGGTTAGCCAAAAACATTCAGTACTTC. This encodes CASTWGFGLAKNIQYF.

The table lists this clonotype with many counts. The chain links TRBV5-6 to TRBJ1-2, with 8 nucleotides matching TRBD1. The germline gives CDR1 SGHDT, CDR2 YYEEEE. After removal of 3 bases from V and 6 bases from J, the junction contained 4 bases not matched to a gene. The CDR3 runs 13 residues. This CDR3 reads CASSSQGANGYTF. The CDR3 DNA reads as TGTGCCAGCAGCTCCCAGGGGGCCAATGGCTACACCTTC.

This clonotype showed up many times. The V call is TRBV18, the J call TRBJ1-3, with a possible D match to TRBD1 (5 bases). The germline V gene has CDR1 KGHSH and CDR2 LQKENI. V lost 2 bases and J lost 8, with 13 bases in between. The CDR3 loop spans 14 amino acids. The CDR3 nucleotides read TGTGCCAGCTCACCAATCCCCAGGGCGGACACCATATATTTT. Encoded protein: CASSPIPRADTIYF.

The table lists this clonotype with a few counts. This chain links TRBV18 with TRBJ2-7; 10 bases map to TRBD1. CDR3 length: 15 residues. Germline loops: CDR1 KGHSH, CDR2 LQKENI. Trimming cost V 3 bases and J 6 bases; bases outside gene matches: 8. The CDR3 nucleotides read TGTGCCAGCTCACCTGACAGGGGGCACAACCGCGAGCAGTACTTC. This codes for CASSPDRGHNREQYF.

This clonotype was counted ten times or more. The chain is built from TRBV6-6 and TRBJ1-3; D not certain. V was trimmed by 6 bases and J by 0 bases, leaving 21 bases between them. The germline gives CDR1 MNHNY, CDR2 SVGAGI (reference sequence). This CDR3 region has 18 residues. CDR3 DNA sequence: TGTGCCAGCAGCCGAATCCGCCCGACGGAGAACTCTGGAAACACCATATATTTT. It codes for CASSRIRPTENSGNTIYF.